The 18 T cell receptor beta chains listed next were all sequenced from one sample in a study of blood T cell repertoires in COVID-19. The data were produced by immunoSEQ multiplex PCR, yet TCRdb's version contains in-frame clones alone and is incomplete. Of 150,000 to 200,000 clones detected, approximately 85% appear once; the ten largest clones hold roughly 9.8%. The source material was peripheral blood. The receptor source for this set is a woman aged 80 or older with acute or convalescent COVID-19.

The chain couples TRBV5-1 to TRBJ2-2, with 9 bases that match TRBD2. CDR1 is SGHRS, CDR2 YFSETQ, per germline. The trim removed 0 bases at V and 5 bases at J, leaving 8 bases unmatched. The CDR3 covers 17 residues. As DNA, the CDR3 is TGCGCCAGCAGCTTGGGCGGCGGGAGGGCCGGAACCGGGGAGCTGTTTTTT. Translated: CASSLGGGRAGTGELFF.

This chain's CDR3 is CATSRDLASRTYEQYF. For the CDR3, the DNA is TGTGCCACCAGCAGAGATTTGGCTAGCCGAACATACGAGCAGTACTTC. The genes are TRBV15 and TRBJ2-7; tentative D call: TRBD2 (5 bases). Per germline, CDR1 LNHNV and CDR2 YYDKDF (reference sequence). The ends were cut back, 0 bases at V and 4 bases at J, with 16 bases in the middle. The CDR3 extends over 16 amino acids.

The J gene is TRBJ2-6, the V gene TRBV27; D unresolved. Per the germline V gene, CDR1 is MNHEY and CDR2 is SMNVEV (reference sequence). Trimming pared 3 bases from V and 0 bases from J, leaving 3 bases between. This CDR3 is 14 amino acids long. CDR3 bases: TGTGCCAGCAGTTTGAGCTCTGGGGCCAACGTCCTGACTTTC. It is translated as CASSLSSGANVLTF.

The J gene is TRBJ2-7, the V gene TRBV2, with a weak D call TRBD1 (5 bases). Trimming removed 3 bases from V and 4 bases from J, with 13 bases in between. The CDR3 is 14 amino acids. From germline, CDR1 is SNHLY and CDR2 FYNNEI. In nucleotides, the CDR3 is TGTGCCAGCAGTGAGGCAGGGCGAAGTTACGAGCAGTACTTC. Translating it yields CASSEAGRSYEQYF.

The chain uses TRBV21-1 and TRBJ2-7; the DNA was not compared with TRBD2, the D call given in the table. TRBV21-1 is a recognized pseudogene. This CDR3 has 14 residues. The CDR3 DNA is TGTGCCCCCAGGAGGGGACTAGCGTCCCACGAGCAGTACTTC. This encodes CAPRRGLASHEQYF.

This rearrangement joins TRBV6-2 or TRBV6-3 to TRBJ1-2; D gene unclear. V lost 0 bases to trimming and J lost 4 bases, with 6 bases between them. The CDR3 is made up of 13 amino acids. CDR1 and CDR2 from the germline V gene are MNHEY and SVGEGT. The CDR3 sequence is CASSYSGGYGYTF. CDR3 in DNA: TGTGCCAGCAGTTACTCCGGAGGCTATGGCTACACCTTC.

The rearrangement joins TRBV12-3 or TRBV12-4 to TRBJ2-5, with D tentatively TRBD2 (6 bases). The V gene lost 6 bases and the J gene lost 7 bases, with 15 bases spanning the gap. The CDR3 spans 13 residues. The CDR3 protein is CASSLRVRGTQYF. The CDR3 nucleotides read TGTGCCAGCAGCTTACGGGTGCGGGGGACCCAGTACTTC.

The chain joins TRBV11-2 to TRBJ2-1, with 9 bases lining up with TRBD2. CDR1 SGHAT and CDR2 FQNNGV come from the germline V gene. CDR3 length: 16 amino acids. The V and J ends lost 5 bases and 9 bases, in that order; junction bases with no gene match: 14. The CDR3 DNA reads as TGTGCCAGCAGCCTATCCCAAGCGGGAGGACGGGGTGAGCAGTTCTTC. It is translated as CASSLSQAGGRGEQFF.

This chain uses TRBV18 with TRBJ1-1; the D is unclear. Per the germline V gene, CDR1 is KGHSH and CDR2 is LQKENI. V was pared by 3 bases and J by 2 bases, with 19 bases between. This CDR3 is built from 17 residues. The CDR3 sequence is CASSPSILVHGNTEAFF. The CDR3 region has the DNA TGTGCCAGCTCACCCTCGATTTTGGTCCATGGCAACACTGAAGCTTTCTTT.

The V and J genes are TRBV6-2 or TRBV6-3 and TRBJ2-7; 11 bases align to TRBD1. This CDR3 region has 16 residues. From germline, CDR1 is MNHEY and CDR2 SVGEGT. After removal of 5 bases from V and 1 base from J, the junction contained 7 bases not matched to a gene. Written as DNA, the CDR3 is TGTGCCAGCAGTAACCTGGGACAGGGGGTGTCCTACGAGCAGTACTTC. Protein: CASSNLGQGVSYEQYF.

The CDR3 spells CASRPGDRGAYASNQPQHF. Written as DNA, the CDR3 is TGTGCCAGTAGACCCGGGGACAGGGGTGCCTACGCTAGCAATCAGCCCCAGCATTTT. The rearrangement links TRBV19 to TRBJ1-5, with TRBD1 matching 10 bases. The trim removed 6 bases at V and 0 bases at J, leaving 14 bases unmatched. The CDR3 spans 19 residues. Germline V gene sequence: CDR1 LNHDA, CDR2 SQIVND (reference sequence). The full variable domain, in which reference TRBV19 and TRBJ1-5 provide the parts outside the CDR3, is DGGITQSPKYLFRKEGQNVTLSCEQNLNHDAMYWYRQDPGQGLRLIYYSQIVNDFQKGDIAEGYSVSREKKESFPLTVTSAQKNPTAFYLCASRPGDRGAYASNQPQHFGDGTRLSIL.

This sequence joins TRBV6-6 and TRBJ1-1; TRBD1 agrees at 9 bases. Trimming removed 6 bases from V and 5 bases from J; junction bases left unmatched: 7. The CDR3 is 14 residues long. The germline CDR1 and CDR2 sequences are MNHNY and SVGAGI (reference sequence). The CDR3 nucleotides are TGTGCCAGCAGGGGACAGGGAATTGGAACTGAAGCTTTCTTT. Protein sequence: CASRGQGIGTEAFF.

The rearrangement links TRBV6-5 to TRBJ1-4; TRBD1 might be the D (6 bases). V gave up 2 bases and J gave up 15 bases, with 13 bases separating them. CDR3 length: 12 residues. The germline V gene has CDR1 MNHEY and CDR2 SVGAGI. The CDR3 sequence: CASSYAGDNLFF. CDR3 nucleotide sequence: TGTGCCAGCAGTTACGCGGGGGACAATTTGTTTTTT.

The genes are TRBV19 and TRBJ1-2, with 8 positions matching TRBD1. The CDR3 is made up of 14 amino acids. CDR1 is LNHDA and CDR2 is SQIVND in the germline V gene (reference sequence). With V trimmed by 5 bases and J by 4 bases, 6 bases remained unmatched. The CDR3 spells CASSPAGGGYGYTF. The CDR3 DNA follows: TGTGCCAGTAGTCCAGCAGGGGGCGGCTATGGCTACACCTTC. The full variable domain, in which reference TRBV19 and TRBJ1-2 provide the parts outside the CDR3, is DGGITQSPKYLFRKEGQNVTLSCEQNLNHDAMYWYRQDPGQGLRLIYYSQIVNDFQKGDIAEGYSVSREKKESFPLTVTSAQKNPTAFYLCASSPAGGGYGYTFGSGTRLTVV.

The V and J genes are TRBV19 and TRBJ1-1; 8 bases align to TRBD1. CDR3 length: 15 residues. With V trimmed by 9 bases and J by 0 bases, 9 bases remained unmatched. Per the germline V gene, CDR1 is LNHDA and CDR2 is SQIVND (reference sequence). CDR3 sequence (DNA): TGTGCCAGCCGCCGGGGGACAGGCCTGAACACTGAAGCTTTCTTT. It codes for CASRRGTGLNTEAFF. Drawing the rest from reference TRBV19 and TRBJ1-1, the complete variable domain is DGGITQSPKYLFRKEGQNVTLSCEQNLNHDAMYWYRQDPGQGLRLIYYSQIVNDFQKGDIAEGYSVSREKKESFPLTVTSAQKNPTAFYLCASRRGTGLNTEAFFGQGTRLTVV.

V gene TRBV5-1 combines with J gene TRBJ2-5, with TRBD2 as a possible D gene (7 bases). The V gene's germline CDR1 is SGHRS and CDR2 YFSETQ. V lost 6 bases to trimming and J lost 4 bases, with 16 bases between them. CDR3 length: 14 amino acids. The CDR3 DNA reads TGCGCCAGCACCACGGCGGGGGCGGGAGAGACCCAGTACTTC. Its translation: CASTTAGAGETQYF.

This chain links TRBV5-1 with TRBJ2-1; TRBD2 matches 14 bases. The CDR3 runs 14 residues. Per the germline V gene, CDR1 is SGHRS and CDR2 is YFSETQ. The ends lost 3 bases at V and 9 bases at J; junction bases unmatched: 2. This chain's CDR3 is CASSSGLAGAEQFF. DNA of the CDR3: TGCGCCAGCAGCTCGGGACTAGCGGGGGCTGAGCAGTTCTTC.

CDR3 sequence (DNA): TGTGCCAGCGGAACACGGGACAGAATATATTTT. It specifies CASGTRDRIYF. The rearrangement uses TRBV7-9 and TRBJ1-3, with TRBD1 matching 7 bases. The V and J ends lost 8 bases and 13 bases, in that order; junction bases with no gene match: 8. Per the germline V gene, CDR1 is SEHNR and CDR2 is FQNEAQ (reference sequence). There are 11 residues in the CDR3.